The present T cell receptor beta chain was sequenced within a study of neurological immune-mediated disorders. TCRdb passed the 5' RACE reads through MiXCR, listing each CDR3 protein once. The sample contains roughly 70,000 distinct CDR3 sequences, 4% to 6% of which appear only once. The CDR3 runs to 16 residues. Germline V gene data show CDR1 as SEHNR and CDR2 as FQNEAQ (reference sequence). V dropped 4 bases and J dropped 3; count of bases not matched to a gene: 6. Unsorted libraries used 2 million PBMCs kept at -80 degrees C. General study findings and limits: The absence of shared CDR3 amino acid sequences among expanded clones across subjects suggests private repertoires in all groups. The greatest TCR clonal expansion occurred in HTLV-1-associated myelopathy and the least in multiple sclerosis, which fell below healthy controls. The multiple sclerosis repertoire cluster showed no association with any clinical or MRI feature. The authors stated that larger cohorts are needed.

A note on this clonotype: Its antigen is undetermined.

What was sequenced was PBMCs. The chain carries TRBV7-9 and TRBJ1-6; 7 bases are shared with TRBD1. The TCR was taken from a woman aged 25 to 39 with multiple sclerosis. The CDR3 is CASSSTTGYYNSPLHF. In DNA form, the CDR3 reads TGTGCCAGCAGCTCGACGACAGGGTACTATAATTCACCCCTCCACTTT.